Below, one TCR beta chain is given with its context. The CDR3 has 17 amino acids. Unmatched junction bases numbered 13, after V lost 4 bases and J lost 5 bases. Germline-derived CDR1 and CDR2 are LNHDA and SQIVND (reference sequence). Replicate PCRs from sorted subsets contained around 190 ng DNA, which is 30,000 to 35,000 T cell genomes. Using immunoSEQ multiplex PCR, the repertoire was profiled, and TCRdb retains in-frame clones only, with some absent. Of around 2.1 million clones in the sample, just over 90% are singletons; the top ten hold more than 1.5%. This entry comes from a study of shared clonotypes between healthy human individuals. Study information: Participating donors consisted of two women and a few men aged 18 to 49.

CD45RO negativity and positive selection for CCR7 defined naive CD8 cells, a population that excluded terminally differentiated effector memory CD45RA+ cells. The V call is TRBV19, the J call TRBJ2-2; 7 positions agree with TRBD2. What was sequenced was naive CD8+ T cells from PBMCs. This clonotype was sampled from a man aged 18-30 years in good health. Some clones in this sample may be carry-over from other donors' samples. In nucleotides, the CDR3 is TGTGCCAGTAGTACCCGGGGGGATGCCGGATGGACCGGGGAGCTGTTTTTT. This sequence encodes CASSTRGDAGWTGELFF.